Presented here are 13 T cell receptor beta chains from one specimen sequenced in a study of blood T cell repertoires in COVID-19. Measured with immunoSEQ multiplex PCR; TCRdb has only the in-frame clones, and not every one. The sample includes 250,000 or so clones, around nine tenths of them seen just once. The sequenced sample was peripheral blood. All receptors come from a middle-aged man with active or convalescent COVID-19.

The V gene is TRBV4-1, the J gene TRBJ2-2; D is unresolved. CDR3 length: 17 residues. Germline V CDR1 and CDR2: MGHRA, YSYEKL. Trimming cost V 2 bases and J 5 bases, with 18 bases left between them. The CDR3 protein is CASSQLGLLGGTGELFF. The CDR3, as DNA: TGCGCCAGCAGCCAACTCGGTCTCCTAGGTGGGACCGGGGAGCTGTTTTTT.

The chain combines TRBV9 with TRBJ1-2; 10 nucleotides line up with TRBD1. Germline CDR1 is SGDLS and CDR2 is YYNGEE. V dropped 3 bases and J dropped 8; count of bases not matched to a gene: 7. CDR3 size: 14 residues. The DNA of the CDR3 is TGTGCCAGCAGCGGCCGACAGGGGGCGGGAGGCTACACCTTC. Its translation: CASSGRQGAGGYTF.

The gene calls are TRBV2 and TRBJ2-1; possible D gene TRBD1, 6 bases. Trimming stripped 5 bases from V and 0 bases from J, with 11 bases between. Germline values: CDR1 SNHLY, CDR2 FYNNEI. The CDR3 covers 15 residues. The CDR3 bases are TGTGCCAGCAGTCCAGGGGATAGCTCCTACAATGAGCAGTTCTTC. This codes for CASSPGDSSYNEQFF. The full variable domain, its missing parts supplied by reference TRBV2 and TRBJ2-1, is EPEVTQTPSHQVTQMGQEVILRCVPISNHLYFYWYRQILGQKVEFLVSFYNNEISEKSEIFDDQFSVERPDGSNFTLKIRSTKLEDSAMYFCASSPGDSSYNEQFFGPGTRLTVL.

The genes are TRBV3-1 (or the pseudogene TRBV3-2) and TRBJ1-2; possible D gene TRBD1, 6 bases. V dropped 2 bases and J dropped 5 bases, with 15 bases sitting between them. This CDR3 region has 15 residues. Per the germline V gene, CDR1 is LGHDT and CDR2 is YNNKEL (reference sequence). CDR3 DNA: TGTGCCAGCAGCCAACCGGGACAAAGAGTATATGGCTACACCTTC. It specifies CASSQPGQRVYGYTF.

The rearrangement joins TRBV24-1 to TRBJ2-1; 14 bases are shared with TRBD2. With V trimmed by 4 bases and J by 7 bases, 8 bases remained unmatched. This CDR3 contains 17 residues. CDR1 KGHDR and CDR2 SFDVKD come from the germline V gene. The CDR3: CATSETGTSGSQNEQFF. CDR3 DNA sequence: TGTGCCACCAGTGAAACTGGGACTAGCGGGAGCCAGAATGAGCAGTTCTTC.

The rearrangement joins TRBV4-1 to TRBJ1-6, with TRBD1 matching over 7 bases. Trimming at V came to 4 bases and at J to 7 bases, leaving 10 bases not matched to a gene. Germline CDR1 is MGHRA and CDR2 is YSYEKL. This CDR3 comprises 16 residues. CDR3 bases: TGCGCCAGCAGCCGCGGCCCGACAGGGAGGAATTCACCCCTCCACTTT. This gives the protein CASSRGPTGRNSPLHF.

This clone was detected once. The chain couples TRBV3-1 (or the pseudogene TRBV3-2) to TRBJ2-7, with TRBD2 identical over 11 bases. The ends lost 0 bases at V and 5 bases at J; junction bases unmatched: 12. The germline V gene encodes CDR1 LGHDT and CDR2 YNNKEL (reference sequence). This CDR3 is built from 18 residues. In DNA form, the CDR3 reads TGTGCCAGCAGCCAAGACCCGGGACTAGCGGAGGGAACCCACGAGCAGTACTTC. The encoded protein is CASSQDPGLAEGTHEQYF.

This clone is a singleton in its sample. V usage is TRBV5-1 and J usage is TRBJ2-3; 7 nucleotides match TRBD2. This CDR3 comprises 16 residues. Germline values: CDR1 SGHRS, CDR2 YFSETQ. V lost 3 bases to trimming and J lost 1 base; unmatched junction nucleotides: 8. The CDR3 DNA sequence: TGCGCCAGCAGCTACGGGGAGGGCCTACGCACAGATACGCAGTATTTT. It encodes CASSYGEGLRTDTQYF.

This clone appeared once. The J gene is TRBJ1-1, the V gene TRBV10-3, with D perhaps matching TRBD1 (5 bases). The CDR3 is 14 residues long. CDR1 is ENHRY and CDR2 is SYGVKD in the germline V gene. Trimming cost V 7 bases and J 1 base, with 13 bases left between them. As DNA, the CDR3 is TGTGCCATCAATACAGGCGCACGGAACACTGAAGCTTTCTTT. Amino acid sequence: CAINTGARNTEAFF.

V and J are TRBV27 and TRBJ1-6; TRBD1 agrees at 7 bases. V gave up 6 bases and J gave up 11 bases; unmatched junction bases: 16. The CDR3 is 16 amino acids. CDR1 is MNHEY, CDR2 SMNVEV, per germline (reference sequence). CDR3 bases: TGTGCCAGCAGGCTAACCGGGACAGACCATAGGGCACCCCTCCACTTT. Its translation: CASRLTGTDHRAPLHF.

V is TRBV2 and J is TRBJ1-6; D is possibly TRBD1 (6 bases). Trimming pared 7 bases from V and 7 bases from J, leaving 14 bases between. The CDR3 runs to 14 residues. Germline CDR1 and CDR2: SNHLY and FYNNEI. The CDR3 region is CASIRDMTNSPLHF. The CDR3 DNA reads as TGTGCCAGCATTAGGGACATGACCAATTCACCCCTCCACTTT.

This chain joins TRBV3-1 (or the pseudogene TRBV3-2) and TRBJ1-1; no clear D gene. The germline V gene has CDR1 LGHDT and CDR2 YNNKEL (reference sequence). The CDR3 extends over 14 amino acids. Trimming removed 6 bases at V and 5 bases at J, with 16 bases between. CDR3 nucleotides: TGTGCCAGCAGAGCAGATACAACGGGGACTGAAGCTTTCTTT. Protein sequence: CASRADTTGTEAFF.

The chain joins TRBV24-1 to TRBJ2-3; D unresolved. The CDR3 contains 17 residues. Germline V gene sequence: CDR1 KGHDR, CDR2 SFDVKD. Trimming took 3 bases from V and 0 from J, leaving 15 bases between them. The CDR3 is CATSDPRVRSSTDTQYF. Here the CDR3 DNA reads TGTGCCACCAGTGATCCCCGCGTCAGGTCTAGCACAGATACGCAGTATTTT.